These T cell receptor beta chains were read from a single sample in a study of T cells in Graves' hyperthyroidism and ophthalmopathy. TCRdb processed the multiplex PCR reads anew with MiXCR; each CDR3 protein has one entry. Of roughly 530,000 distinct CDR3 sequences in the sample, roughly 18% were seen once. The specimen was blood. The origin of the receptors is a woman younger than 30 with Graves' ophthalmopathy. Each CDR3 is given with its conserved first and last residue. Each record gives: clone size, J gene, V gene, D gene, CDR3 protein, CDR3 DNA. D genes are given only for firm matches. Clone size is not always given. Where it is, it says once, few, many or a class for expanded clones.

>few|TRBJ1-1|TRBV5-1|TRBD1
CASSGGTGNTEAFF
TGCGCCAGCAGCGGGGGGACAGGGAACACTGAAGCTTTCTTT
>many|TRBJ1-2|TRBV6-1|.
CASSELEFQTNYGYTF
TGTGCCAGCAGTGAACTCGAGTTCCAGACTAACTATGGCTACACCTTC
>.|TRBJ1-4|TRBV7-2|TRBD1
CASSSTGAGEKLFF
TGTGCTAGCAGCTCGACAGGGGCAGGAGAAAAACTGTTTTTT
>many|TRBJ1-5|TRBV6-1|.
CASSSDRKRSQPQHF
TGTGCCAGCAGTAGCGACAGGAAACGCAGTCAGCCCCAGCATTTT
>.|TRBJ1-1|TRBV20-1|.
CSARDTPEAFF
TGCAGTGCTAGAGATACGCCTGAAGCTTTCTTT
>many|TRBJ2-7|TRBV20-1|TRBD1
CSATNSSDRVFAEQYF
TGCAGTGCTACGAACTCCTCGGACAGGGTCTTTGCCGAGCAGTACTTC
>many|TRBJ2-7|TRBV30|.
CAWSEGESYEQYF
TGTGCCTGGAGTGAGGGCGAGTCCTACGAGCAGTACTTC
>many|TRBJ1-2|TRBV20-1|.
CSARGPAGGGNSYTF
TGCAGTGCTAGAGGCCCTGCGGGGGGCGGTAATAGCTACACCTTC
>many|TRBJ2-7|TRBV6-2/TRBV6-3|TRBD1
CASKPGTGSFAYEQYF
TGTGCCAGCAAACCCGGGACAGGTTCCTTCGCCTACGAGCAGTACTTC
>few|TRBJ2-2|TRBV29-1|TRBD2
CSVVLAGITGELFF
TGCAGCGTTGTACTAGCGGGCATCACCGGGGAGCTGTTTTTT
>many|TRBJ1-3|TRBV3-1|.
CASSQAGLSGNTIYF
TGTGCCAGCAGCCAAGCGGGACTCTCTGGAAACACCATATATTTT
>many|TRBJ1-2|TRBV19|TRBD1
CASKQQGARGNYGYTF
TGTGCCAGCAAACAACAGGGGGCGCGAGGTAACTATGGCTACACCTTC
>many|TRBJ2-1|TRBV28|.
CASSPVRDNEQFF
TGTGCCAGCAGTCCCGTTCGGGACAATGAGCAGTTCTTC
>many|TRBJ2-1|TRBV2|.
CASQTGTASYNEQFF
TGTGCCAGCCAGACCGGGACGGCCTCCTACAATGAGCAGTTCTTC
>many|TRBJ2-3|TRBV27|.
CASSPRPWTDTQYF
TGTGCCAGCAGTCCCCGGCCTTGGACAGATACGCAGTATTTT
>many|TRBJ1-1|TRBV28|.
CASSWDGGNTEAFF
TGTGCCAGCAGTTGGGATGGGGGTAACACTGAAGCTTTCTTT
>many|TRBJ2-7|TRBV7-2|.
CASSSPGTSYEQYF
TGTGCCAGCAGCTCTCCAGGCACCTCCTACGAGCAGTACTTC
>many|TRBJ1-1|TRBV5-1|.
CASSPGRPNTEAFF
TGTGCCAGCTCACCGGGACGGCCTAACACTGAAGCTTTCTTT
>.|TRBJ2-1|TRBV10-3|TRBD2
CAISEGGRREGLGNEQFF
TGTGCCATCAGTGAGGGAGGTAGGCGGGAGGGCCTGGGGAATGAGCAGTTCTTC
>many|TRBJ2-5|TRBV30|.
CAWTPGGGTQYF
TGTGCCTGGACGCCAGGGGGAGGGACCCAGTACTTC
>many|TRBJ2-2|TRBV11-2|.
CASSFREMELFF
TGTGCCAGCAGCTTCCGGGAGATGGAGCTGTTTTTT
>.|TRBJ2-4|TRBV11-3|.
CASSPNPGSGYIQYF
TGTGCCAGCAGCCCAAATCCGGGCAGTGGATACATTCAGTACTTC
>many|TRBJ2-7|TRBV20-1|TRBD1
CSAIGGGTGSDEQYF
TGCAGTGCTATAGGGGGCGGGACAGGGAGCGACGAGCAGTACTTC
>.|TRBJ1-4|TRBV29-1|.
CSVRGATNEKLFF
TGCAGCGTACGGGGAGCAACTAATGAAAAACTGTTTTTT
>.|TRBJ1-2|TRBV20-1|.
CSARDGGSNYGYTF
TGCAGTGCTAGAGATGGGGGAAGCAACTATGGCTACACCTTC
>once|TRBJ1-2|TRBV7-2|.
CASSLNGVEVPTF
TGTGCCAGCAGCTTAAACGGAGTGGAAGTCCCCACCTTC